These 27 T cell receptor beta chains were all obtained from the same sample, sequenced in a study of cytomegalovirus exposure and HLA in healthy donors. TCRdb's table, derived via immunoSEQ multiplex PCR, lists solely in-frame clones and lacks some. The sample holds about 73,000 clones; around nine tenths are singletons and the top ten take 3.5% to 4%. The sequenced sample was PBMCs. The receptors were sampled from a woman aged 18-29 years in good health and CMV-seropositive.

CDR3: CASSSLGRGGSYNEQFF. CDR3 nucleotides: TGTGCCAGCAGTTCGTTGGGGCGGGGAGGGTCCTACAATGAGCAGTTCTTC. The chain links TRBV27 to TRBJ2-1, with 7 bases matching TRBD2. J was trimmed by 1 base and V by 4 bases; bases with no gene match: 10. The CDR3 has 17 residues. CDR1 is MNHEY and CDR2 is SMNVEV in the germline V gene (reference sequence).

J is TRBJ2-3 and V is TRBV7-9; D is possibly TRBD2 (6 bases). Per the germline V gene, CDR1 is SEHNR and CDR2 is FQNEAQ (reference sequence). Trimming cost V 4 bases and J 2 bases, with 10 bases left between them. CDR3 length: 14 residues. The DNA for the CDR3 is TGTGCCAGCAGCTCGGGGGACTCCACAGATACGCAGTATTTT. This encodes CASSSGDSTDTQYF.

This sequence joins TRBV9 and TRBJ2-1, with TRBD2 identical over 9 bases. The junction had 7 bases not matched to a gene; V was cut back by 3 bases and J by 9 bases. This CDR3 comprises 14 residues. The germline CDR1 and CDR2 sequences are SGDLS and YYNGEE. DNA for the CDR3: TGTGCCAGCAGCGGGGCGGGAGGGCTTAGTGAGCAGTTCTTC. This sequence encodes CASSGAGGLSEQFF. The full variable domain, its missing parts supplied by reference TRBV9 and TRBJ2-1, is DSGVTQTPKHLITATGQRVTLRCSPRSGDLSVYWYQQSLDQGLQFLIQYYNGEERAKGNILERFSAQQFPDLHSELNLSSLELGDSALYFCASSGAGGLSEQFFGPGTRLTVL.

The chain combines TRBV9 with TRBJ2-3, with D possibly being TRBD1 (9 bases). The CDR3 is made up of 15 amino acids. In germline, CDR1 is SGDLS, CDR2 YYNGEE. Trimming took off 3 bases at V and 5 bases at J, with 16 bases between the two ends. DNA of the CDR3: TGTGCCAGCAGCGCGGGGGGGACAGGGCGAGATACGCAGTATTTT. This codes for CASSAGGTGRDTQYF.

This clone was seen more than once but under ten times. The chain uses TRBV7-2 and TRBJ2-5; maybe TRBD2 (5 bases). The CDR3 has 13 amino acids. From germline, CDR1 is SGHTA and CDR2 FQGNSA. V lost 4 bases and J 5 bases, leaving 11 bases between the germline ends. The CDR3 here is CASSSGVRETQYF. CDR3 nucleotides: TGTGCCAGCAGCTCCGGGGTGAGGGAGACCCAGTACTTC.

The chain has TRBV30 and TRBJ1-5; D is perhaps TRBD1 (5 bases). The CDR3 totals 15 residues. Per germline, CDR1 GTSNPN and CDR2 SVGIG (reference sequence). V gave up 0 bases and J gave up 4 bases, with 13 bases separating them. The CDR3 loop is CAWSVGRVGNQPQHF. CDR3 nucleotide sequence: TGTGCCTGGAGTGTCGGCAGGGTTGGTAATCAGCCCCAGCATTTT.

As regards this clone: An end of the junction does not agree with germline; a read error may underlie this. The chain employs TRBV7-9 and TRBJ1-1; the D gene is possibly TRBD1 (6 bases). The CDR3 spans 15 residues. Germline V lookup: CDR1 SEHNR, CDR2 FQNEAQ (reference sequence). The CDR3 DNA reads TGTGCCAGCAGCCATAACCAGGGGAGCACTAGTGGGTTTATCTTT. Translated: CASSHNQGSTSGFIF.

The rearrangement joins TRBV5-1 to TRBJ2-7; TRBD1 aligns across 11 bases. V gave up 4 bases and J gave up 7 bases; unmatched junction bases: 7. The germline CDR1 and CDR2 sequences are SGHRS and YFSETQ. This CDR3 has 14 amino acids. The DNA of the CDR3 is TGCGCCAGCAGCATCCGGGACAGGGGGTTGGAGCAGTACTTC. It translates to CASSIRDRGLEQYF.

The genes are TRBV6-1 and TRBJ2-7; 7 nucleotides match TRBD1. The length of the CDR3 is 14 residues. Germline loops: CDR1 MNHNS, CDR2 SASEGT. After removal of 1 base from V and 0 bases from J, the junction contained 0 bases not matched to a gene. CDR3 loop: CASSEGDSSYEQYF. The CDR3, as DNA: TGTGCCAGCAGTGAAGGGGACAGCTCCTACGAGCAGTACTTC.

The chain couples TRBV11-1 to TRBJ2-5; 14 nucleotides line up with TRBD2. Germline V gene data show CDR1 as SGHAT and CDR2 as FQDESV (reference sequence). V lost 5 bases to trimming and J lost 1 base; unmatched junction nucleotides: 3. There are 16 residues in the CDR3. CDR3 residues: CASSRGLAGVQETQYF. CDR3 coding DNA: TGTGCCAGCAGCCGGGGACTAGCGGGGGTCCAAGAGACCCAGTACTTC.

The chain couples TRBV30 to TRBJ2-1; a weak D match, TRBD2 (6 bases). The germline V and J ends were trimmed by 5 bases and 8 bases, with 13 bases remaining between them. The CDR3 consists of 12 residues. CDR1 and CDR2 from the germline V gene are GTSNPN and SVGIG (reference sequence). Here the CDR3 reads CAWARGRDEQFF. The CDR3 bases are TGTGCCTGGGCCCGGGGGAGAGATGAGCAGTTCTTC.

The V and J genes are TRBV30 and TRBJ2-1; D unresolved. CDR3 length: 12 amino acids. Germline lookup yields CDR1 GTSNPN and CDR2 SVGIG (reference sequence). V was cut by 2 bases and J by 5 bases, with 7 bases left in between. The DNA of the CDR3 is TGTGCCTGGAGTTCAGAGGACAATGAGCAGTTCTTC. Translated, it gives CAWSSEDNEQFF.

This chain links TRBV27 with TRBJ2-4, with D perhaps matching TRBD2 (5 bases). Germline CDR1 and CDR2: MNHEY and SMNVEV (reference sequence). This CDR3 comprises 15 residues. V lost 0 bases, J lost 9 bases, and 15 bases lay in between. CDR3 in amino acids: CASSLSSPGKGIQYF. Written as DNA, the CDR3 is TGTGCCAGCAGTTTATCTTCTCCGGGAAAGGGCATTCAGTACTTC.

The chain carries TRBV10-3 and TRBJ2-3; D perhaps matches TRBD2 (5 bases). The germline V gene encodes CDR1 ENHRY and CDR2 SYGVKD. The CDR3 runs 15 residues. With 2 bases removed from V and 3 bases from J, the gap between germline ends came to 12 bases. The CDR3 coding sequence is TGTGCCATCAGTGAGACAAGGACTGGGACAGATACGCAGTATTTT. It yields the protein CAISETRTGTDTQYF.

J is TRBJ1-5 and V is TRBV27, with 7 positions matching TRBD1. The CDR3 is made up of 14 amino acids. Unmatched junction bases numbered 10, after V lost 5 bases and J lost 9 bases. Germline lookup yields CDR1 MNHEY and CDR2 SMNVEV (reference sequence). CDR3 sequence: CASSDGQELMPQHF. The CDR3 bases are TGTGCCAGCAGTGACGGACAGGAATTAATGCCCCAGCATTTT.

The chain employs TRBV9 and TRBJ1-1; the D is unclear. CDR3 length equals 14 residues. Trimming took off 4 bases at V and 0 bases at J, with 10 bases between the two ends. Germline-derived CDR1 and CDR2 are SGDLS and YYNGEE. The CDR3 sequence is CASSRSTLNTEAFF. The CDR3, as DNA: TGTGCCAGCAGCCGTTCTACCTTGAACACTGAAGCTTTCTTT.

The chain couples TRBV5-6 to TRBJ2-3; D remains ambiguous. The CDR3 covers 14 residues. From germline, CDR1 is SGHDT and CDR2 YYEEEE. V was shortened by 3 bases and J by 4 bases, with 12 bases between the two germline ends. The CDR3 loop reads CASSSPQASDTQYF. In DNA, the CDR3 is TGTGCCAGCAGCTCACCCCAAGCATCAGATACGCAGTATTTT.

The chain recombines TRBV5-1 with TRBJ2-7; maybe TRBD2 (6 bases). CDR1 is SGHRS, CDR2 YFSETQ, per germline. The CDR3 is 15 residues long. V lost 0 bases, J lost 0 bases, and 10 bases lay in between. CDR3 nucleotide sequence: TGCGCCAGCAGCTTGGCCGCGGGGCTCTCCTACGAGCAGTACTTC. This sequence encodes CASSLAAGLSYEQYF.

The CDR3 bases are TGTGCCAGCAGTCCCGGGACAGGTTCCAGCTCCTACGAGCAGTACTTC. This encodes CASSPGTGSSSYEQYF. The genes are TRBV27 and TRBJ2-7; 8 bases line up with TRBD1. Losses at the gene ends were 5 bases for V and 0 bases for J; bases not matched to a gene: 9. Per germline, CDR1 MNHEY and CDR2 SMNVEV (reference sequence). The CDR3 sequence is 16 residues long.

The chain is built from TRBV5-4 and TRBJ1-2, with a possible D match to TRBD1 (5 bases). Germline V gene sequence: CDR1 SGHNT, CDR2 YYREEE (reference sequence). CDR3 length: 13 residues. The ends were cut back, 1 base at V and 8 bases at J, with 12 bases in the middle. The DNA for the CDR3 is TGTGCCAGCAGCTTGTATCAGGGTTGGGGCTACACCTTC. It encodes CASSLYQGWGYTF.

The rearrangement links TRBV15 to TRBJ1-4; D ambiguous. This CDR3 is 14 amino acids long. Germline CDR1 is LNHNV and CDR2 is YYDKDF (reference sequence). Trimming cost V 0 bases and J 3 bases, with 5 bases left between them. The chain's CDR3 is CATSRDSANEKLFF. The CDR3 region has the DNA TGTGCCACCAGCAGAGATTCGGCTAATGAAAAACTGTTTTTT.

The V gene is TRBV30, the J gene TRBJ1-4, with no clear D. V was shortened by 0 bases and J by 4 bases, with 12 bases between the two germline ends. This CDR3 has 15 residues. Germline V lookup: CDR1 GTSNPN, CDR2 SVGIG (reference sequence). CDR3 region: CAWSVADVGNEKLFF. DNA of the CDR3: TGTGCCTGGAGTGTAGCGGACGTTGGTAATGAAAAACTGTTTTTT. Based on the CDR3 plus reference TRBV30 and TRBJ1-4, the full variable domain is SQTIHQWPATLVQPVGSPLSLECTVEGTSNPNLYWYRQAAGRGLQLLFYSVGIGQISSEVPQNLSASRPQDRQFILSSKKLLLSDSGFYLCAWSVADVGNEKLFFGSGTQLSVL.

The rearrangement uses TRBV14 and TRBJ1-4; 10 nucleotides match TRBD1. CDR3 length equals 16 residues. Germline trimming cut 3 bases from V and 6 bases from J; bases unmatched to any gene: 7. CDR1 and CDR2 (germline): SGHDN, FVKESK. CDR3 bases: TGTGCCAGCAGCCACATTCGTGGACAGGGGGATGAAAAACTGTTTTTT. Amino acid sequence: CASSHIRGQGDEKLFF.

The sample holds one count of this clone. The chain is built from TRBV4-1 and TRBJ2-7, with 10 bases identical to TRBD2. Losses at the gene ends were 0 bases for V and 2 bases for J; bases not matched to a gene: 10. The CDR3 runs 18 residues. CDR1 is MGHRA, CDR2 YSYEKL, per germline. CDR3 amino acids: CASSQEGTSGTSTYEQYF. CDR3 DNA: TGCGCCAGCAGCCAAGAAGGAACTAGCGGGACCAGCACCTACGAGCAGTACTTC.

This chain uses TRBV14 with TRBJ2-7; 10 nucleotides agree with TRBD1. CDR3 length: 13 residues. J was trimmed by 3 bases and V by 6 bases; bases with no gene match: 2. Germline CDR1 SGHDN, CDR2 FVKESK. CDR3 bases: TGTGCCAGCAGGACAGGGGGCCACTACGAGCAGTACTTC. This gives the protein CASRTGGHYEQYF. Full variable domain (remainder filled in from reference TRBV14 and TRBJ2-7): EAGVTQFPSHSVIEKGQTVTLRCDPISGHDNLYWYRRVMGKEIKFLLHFVKESKQDESGMPNNRFLAERTGGTYSTLKVQPAELEDSGVYFCASRTGGHYEQYFGPGTRLTVT.

The V gene is TRBV2, the J gene TRBJ2-7; D might be TRBD1 (5 bases). From germline, CDR1 is SNHLY and CDR2 FYNNEI. This CDR3 region has 13 residues. Trimming cost V 1 base and J 5 bases, with 9 bases left between them. The DNA of the CDR3 is TGTGCCAGCAGTGAAGACAGGCTCGACGAGCAGTACTTC. It codes for CASSEDRLDEQYF.

The rearrangement links TRBV6-5 to TRBJ2-7; 12 bases are shared with TRBD2. CDR1 MNHEY and CDR2 SVGAGI come from the germline V gene. After removal of 5 bases from V and 6 bases from J, the junction contained 5 bases not matched to a gene. CDR3 length: 14 residues. The CDR3 DNA reads as TGTGCCAGCAGTCTGACTAGCGGGGGACCCGAGCAGTACTTC. Protein product: CASSLTSGGPEQYF.